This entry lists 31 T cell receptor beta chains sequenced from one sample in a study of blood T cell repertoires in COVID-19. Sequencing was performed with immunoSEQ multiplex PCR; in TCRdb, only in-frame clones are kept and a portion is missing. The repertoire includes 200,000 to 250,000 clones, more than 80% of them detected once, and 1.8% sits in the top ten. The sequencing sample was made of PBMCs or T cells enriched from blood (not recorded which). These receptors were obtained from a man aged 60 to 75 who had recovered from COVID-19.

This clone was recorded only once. The CDR3 nucleotides read TGTGCCAGCGGGAGGCACAGCCACGAGCAGTACTTC. Residues: CASGRHSHEQYF. This chain links TRBV6-5 with TRBJ2-7, with a tentative D call TRBD2 (6 bases). Germline V gives CDR1 MNHEY, CDR2 SVGAGI. V shed 8 bases and J shed 5 bases, with 13 bases lying between them. The CDR3 has 12 amino acids.

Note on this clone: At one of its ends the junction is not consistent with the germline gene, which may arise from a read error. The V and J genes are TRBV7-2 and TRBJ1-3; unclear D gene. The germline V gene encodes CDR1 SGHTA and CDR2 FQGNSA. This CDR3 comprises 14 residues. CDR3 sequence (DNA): TGTGCCAGCAGCTTGCAGCGGTCTGAAAACACCATATATTTT. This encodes CASSLQRSENTIYF.

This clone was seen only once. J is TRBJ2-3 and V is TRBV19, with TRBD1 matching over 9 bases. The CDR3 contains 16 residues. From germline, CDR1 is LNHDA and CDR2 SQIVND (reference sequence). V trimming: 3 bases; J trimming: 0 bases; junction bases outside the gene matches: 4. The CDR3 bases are TGTGCCAGTAGTATGGAAGGACAGGGGAGCACAGATACGCAGTATTTT. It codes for CASSMEGQGSTDTQYF.

This CDR3 is CASSLRGSVGYTF. In DNA, the CDR3 is TGTGCCAGCAGTTTGAGGGGGAGTGTTGGCTACACCTTC. The chain couples TRBV12-3 or TRBV12-4 to TRBJ1-2, with D possibly TRBD1 on 6 matching bases. The CDR3 sequence is 13 residues long. V was trimmed by 3 bases and J by 7 bases, leaving 12 bases between them.

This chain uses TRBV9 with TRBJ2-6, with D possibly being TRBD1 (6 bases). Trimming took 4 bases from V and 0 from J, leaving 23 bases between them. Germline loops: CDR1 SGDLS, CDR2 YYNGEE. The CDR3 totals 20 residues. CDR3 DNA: TGTGCCAGCAGCCCATCTTGGCTGGACAGCTACCTCTCTGGGGCCAACGTCCTGACTTTC. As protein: CASSPSWLDSYLSGANVLTF. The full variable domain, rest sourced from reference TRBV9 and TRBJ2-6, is DSGVTQTPKHLITATGQRVTLRCSPRSGDLSVYWYQQSLDQGLQFLIQYYNGEERAKGNILERFSAQQFPDLHSELNLSSLELGDSALYFCASSPSWLDSYLSGANVLTFGAGSRLTVL.

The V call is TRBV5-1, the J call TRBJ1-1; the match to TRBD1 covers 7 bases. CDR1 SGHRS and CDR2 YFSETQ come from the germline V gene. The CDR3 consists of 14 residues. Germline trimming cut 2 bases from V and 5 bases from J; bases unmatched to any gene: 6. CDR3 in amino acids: CASSLEDRLTEAFF. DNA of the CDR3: TGCGCCAGCAGCTTAGAGGACAGGTTGACTGAAGCTTTCTTT.

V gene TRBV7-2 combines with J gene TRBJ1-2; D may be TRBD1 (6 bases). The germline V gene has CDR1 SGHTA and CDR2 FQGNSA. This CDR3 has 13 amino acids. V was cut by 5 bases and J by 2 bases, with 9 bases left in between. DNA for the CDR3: TGTGCCAGCAGCGCGGACAGCAACTATGGCTACACCTTC. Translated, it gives CASSADSNYGYTF.

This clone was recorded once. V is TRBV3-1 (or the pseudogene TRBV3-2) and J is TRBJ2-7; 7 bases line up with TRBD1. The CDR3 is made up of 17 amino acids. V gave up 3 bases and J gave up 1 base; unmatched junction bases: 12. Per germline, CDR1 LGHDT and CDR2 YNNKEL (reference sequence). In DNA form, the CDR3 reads TGTGCCAGCAGCCACTTCGGTACCGGGACAGCATCCTACGAGCAGTACTTC. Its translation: CASSHFGTGTASYEQYF.

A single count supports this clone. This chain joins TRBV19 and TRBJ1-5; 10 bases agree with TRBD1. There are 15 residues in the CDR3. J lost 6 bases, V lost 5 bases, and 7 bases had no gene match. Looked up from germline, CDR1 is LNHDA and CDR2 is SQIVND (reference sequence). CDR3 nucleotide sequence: TGTGCCAGTAGTGTCCGACAGGGGGCTCGTCAGCCCCAGCATTTT. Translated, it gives CASSVRQGARQPQHF.

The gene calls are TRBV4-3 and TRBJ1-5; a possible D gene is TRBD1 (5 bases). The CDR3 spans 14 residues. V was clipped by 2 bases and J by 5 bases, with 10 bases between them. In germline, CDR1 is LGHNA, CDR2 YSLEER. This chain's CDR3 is CASSQWTRDQPQHF. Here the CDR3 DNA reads TGCGCCAGCAGCCAATGGACAAGAGATCAGCCCCAGCATTTT.

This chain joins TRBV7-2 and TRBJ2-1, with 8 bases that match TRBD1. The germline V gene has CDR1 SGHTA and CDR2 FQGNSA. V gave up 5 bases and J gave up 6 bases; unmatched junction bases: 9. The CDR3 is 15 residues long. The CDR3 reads CASSTRQGSPNEQFF. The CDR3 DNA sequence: TGTGCCAGCAGCACAAGACAGGGGTCCCCCAATGAGCAGTTCTTC.

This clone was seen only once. The CDR3 sequence: CASSPQLRQPQHF. CDR3 in DNA: TGTGCCAGCAGTCCCCAATTGCGACAGCCCCAGCATTTT. The chain is built from TRBV6-5 and TRBJ1-5; unclear D gene. V was pared by 5 bases and J by 7 bases, with 12 bases between. This CDR3 contains 13 residues. Germline CDR1 is MNHEY and CDR2 is SVGAGI.

The CDR3 is CASKKLAGILGEQFF. The CDR3 DNA follows: TGTGCCAGCAAGAAACTAGCGGGGATTCTTGGTGAGCAGTTCTTC. V gene TRBV6-4 combines with J gene TRBJ2-1; 10 bases match TRBD2. The V and J ends lost 7 bases and 9 bases, in that order; junction bases with no gene match: 12. The CDR3 totals 15 residues. From germline, CDR1 is MRHNA and CDR2 SNTAGT.

In DNA form, the CDR3 reads TGCGCCAGCAGCATCAATGGACAGGAGATCTATGGCTACACCTTC. Protein: CASSINGQEIYGYTF. V is TRBV5-1 and J is TRBJ1-2; 7 bases align to TRBD1. The CDR3 loop spans 15 amino acids. Germline-derived CDR1 and CDR2 are SGHRS and YFSETQ. The ends lost 4 bases at V and 4 bases at J; junction bases unmatched: 10.

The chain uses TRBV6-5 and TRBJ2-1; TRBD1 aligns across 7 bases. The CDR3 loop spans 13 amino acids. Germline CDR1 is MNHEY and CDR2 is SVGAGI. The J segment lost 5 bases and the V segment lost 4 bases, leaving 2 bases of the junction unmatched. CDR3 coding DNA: TGTGCCAGCAGTTCACAGGGGAACAATGAGCAGTTCTTC. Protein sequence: CASSSQGNNEQFF.

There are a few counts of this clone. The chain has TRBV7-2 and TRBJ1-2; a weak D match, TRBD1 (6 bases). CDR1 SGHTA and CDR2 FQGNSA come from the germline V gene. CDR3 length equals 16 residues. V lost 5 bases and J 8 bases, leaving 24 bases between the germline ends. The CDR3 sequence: CASSMLKSDRFGGYTF. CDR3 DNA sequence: TGTGCCAGCAGCATGCTGAAATCTGACAGGTTCGGGGGCTACACCTTC.

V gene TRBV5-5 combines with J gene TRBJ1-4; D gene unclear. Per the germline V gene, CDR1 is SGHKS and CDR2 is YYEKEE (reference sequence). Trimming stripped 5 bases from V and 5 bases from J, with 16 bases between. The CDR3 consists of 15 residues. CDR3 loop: CASSIALGRNEKLFF. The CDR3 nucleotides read TGTGCCAGCAGTATAGCGCTCGGCAGAAATGAAAAACTGTTTTTT.

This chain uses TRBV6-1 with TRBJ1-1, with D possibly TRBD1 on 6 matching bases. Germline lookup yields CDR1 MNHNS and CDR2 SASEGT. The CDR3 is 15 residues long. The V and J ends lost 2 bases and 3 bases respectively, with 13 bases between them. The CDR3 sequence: CASSESTGIDTEAFF. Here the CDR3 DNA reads TGTGCCAGCAGTGAATCCACAGGGATTGACACTGAAGCTTTCTTT.

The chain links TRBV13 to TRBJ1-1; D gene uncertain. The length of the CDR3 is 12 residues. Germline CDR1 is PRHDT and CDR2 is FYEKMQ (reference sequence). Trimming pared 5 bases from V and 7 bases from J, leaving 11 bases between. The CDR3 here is CASSQGRDEAFF. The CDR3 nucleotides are TGTGCCAGCAGCCAAGGGAGGGATGAAGCTTTCTTT. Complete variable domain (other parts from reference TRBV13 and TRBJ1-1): AAGVIQSPRHLIKEKRETATLKCYPIPRHDTVYWYQQGPGQDPQFLISFYEKMQSDKGSIPDRFSAQQFSDYHSELNMSSLELGDSALYFCASSQGRDEAFFGQGTRLTVV.

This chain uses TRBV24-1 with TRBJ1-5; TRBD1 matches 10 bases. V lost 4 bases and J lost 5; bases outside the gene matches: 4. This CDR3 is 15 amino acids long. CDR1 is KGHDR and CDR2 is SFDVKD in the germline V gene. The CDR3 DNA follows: TGTGCCACCAGTGAAACCGGGACAGGGGATCAGCCCCAGCATTTT. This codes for CATSETGTGDQPQHF.

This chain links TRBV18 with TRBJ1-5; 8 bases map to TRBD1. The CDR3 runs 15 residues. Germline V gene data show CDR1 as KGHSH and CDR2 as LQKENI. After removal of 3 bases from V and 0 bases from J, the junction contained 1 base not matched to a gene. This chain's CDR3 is CASSPDRDSNQPQHF. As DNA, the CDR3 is TGTGCCAGCTCACCGGACAGGGATAGCAATCAGCCCCAGCATTTT.

The chain's CDR3 is CASRLDRANTEAFF. Here the CDR3 DNA reads TGTGCCAGCAGGTTGGACAGGGCGAACACTGAAGCTTTCTTT. The chain has TRBV27 and TRBJ1-1; 8 nucleotides agree with TRBD1. Germline loops: CDR1 MNHEY, CDR2 SMNVEV (reference sequence). The CDR3 is 14 residues long. V was clipped by 6 bases and J by 1 base; unmatched bases: 4.

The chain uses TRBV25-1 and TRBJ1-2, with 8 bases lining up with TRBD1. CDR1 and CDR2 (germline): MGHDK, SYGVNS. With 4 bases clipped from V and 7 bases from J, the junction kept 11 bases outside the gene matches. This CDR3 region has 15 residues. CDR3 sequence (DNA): TGTGCCAGCAGTGGTGGACAGGGTGATCTCGGTGGCTACACCTTC. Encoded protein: CASSGGQGDLGGYTF.

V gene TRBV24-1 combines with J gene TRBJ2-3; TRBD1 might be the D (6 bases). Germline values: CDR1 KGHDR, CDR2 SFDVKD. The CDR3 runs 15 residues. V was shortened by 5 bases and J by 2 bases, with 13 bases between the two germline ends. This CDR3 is CATSVRTEPTDTQYF. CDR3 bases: TGTGCCACCAGTGTGAGGACAGAGCCCACAGATACGCAGTATTTT.

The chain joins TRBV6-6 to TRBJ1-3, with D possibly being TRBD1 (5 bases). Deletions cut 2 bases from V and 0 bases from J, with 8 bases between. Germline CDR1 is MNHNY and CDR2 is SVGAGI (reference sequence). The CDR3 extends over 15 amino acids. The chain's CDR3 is CASSYPDSSGNTIYF. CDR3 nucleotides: TGTGCCAGCAGTTACCCCGACAGCTCTGGAAACACCATATATTTT.

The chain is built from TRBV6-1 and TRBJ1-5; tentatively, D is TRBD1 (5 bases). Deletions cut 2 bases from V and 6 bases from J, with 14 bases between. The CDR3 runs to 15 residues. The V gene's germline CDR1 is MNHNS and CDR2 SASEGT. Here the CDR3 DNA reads TGTGCCAGCAGTGAATTTAGGGGAATGGTTCAGCCCCAGCATTTT. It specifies CASSEFRGMVQPQHF.

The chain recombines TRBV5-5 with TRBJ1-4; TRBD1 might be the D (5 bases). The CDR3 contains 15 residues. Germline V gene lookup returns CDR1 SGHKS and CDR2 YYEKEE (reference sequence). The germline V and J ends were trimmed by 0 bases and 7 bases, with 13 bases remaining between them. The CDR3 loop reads CASSLALQGAEKLFF. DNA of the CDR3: TGTGCCAGCAGCTTGGCCCTCCAAGGGGCTGAAAAACTGTTTTTT.

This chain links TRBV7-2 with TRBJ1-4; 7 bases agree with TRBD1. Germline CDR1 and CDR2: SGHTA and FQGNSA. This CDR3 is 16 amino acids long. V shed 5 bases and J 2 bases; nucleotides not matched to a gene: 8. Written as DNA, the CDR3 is TGTGCCAGCAGCCGCGACAGGGTCGCCACTAATGAAAAACTGTTTTTT. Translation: CASSRDRVATNEKLFF.

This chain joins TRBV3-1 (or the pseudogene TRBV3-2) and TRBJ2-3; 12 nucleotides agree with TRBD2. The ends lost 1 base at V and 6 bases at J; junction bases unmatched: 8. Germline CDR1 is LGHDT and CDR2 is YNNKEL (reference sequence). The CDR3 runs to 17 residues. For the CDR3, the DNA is TGTGCCAGCAGCCAAGTGAGTCTAGCGGGGGGGTATGATACGCAGTATTTT. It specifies CASSQVSLAGGYDTQYF.

The DNA of the CDR3 is TGTGCCAGCAGCCAAGATCTCTCTGGGGCCAACGTCCTGACTTTC. The encoded protein is CASSQDLSGANVLTF. The V and J genes are TRBV3-1 (or the pseudogene TRBV3-2) and TRBJ2-6; no clear D. Germline V gene sequence: CDR1 LGHDT, CDR2 YNNKEL (reference sequence). The CDR3 totals 15 residues. Between the trimmed V and J ends, which lost 0 bases and 0 bases, there was a span of 3 bases.

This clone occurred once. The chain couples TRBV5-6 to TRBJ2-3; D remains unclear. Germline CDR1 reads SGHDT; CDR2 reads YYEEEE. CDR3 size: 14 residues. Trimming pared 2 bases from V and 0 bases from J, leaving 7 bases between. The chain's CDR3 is CASSFTASTDTQYF. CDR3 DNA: TGTGCCAGCAGCTTTACAGCTAGCACAGATACGCAGTATTTT.